The clone carrying this TCR beta chain was picked up many times. TCRdb reanalysed the PCR reads using MiXCR and keeps one entry per CDR3 protein. The data show a few hundred thousand distinct CDR3 sequences, roughly 24% seen once. The sample originates from a study of molecular identifiers for immune sequencing clone quantification. This CDR3 has 11 residues. With 2 bases removed from V and 4 bases from J, the gap between germline ends came to 6 bases. CDR1 and CDR2 from the germline V gene are DFQATT and SNEGSKA (reference sequence). The V call is TRBV20-1, the J call TRBJ2-7; D not resolved. This receptor was identified in a human donor in good health. Some libraries in this study had Jurkat cell RNA spiked in. The specimen was naive CD8+ T cells from blood, with Jurkat cell RNA spiked in. Subset defined: FACS-sorted CD8+CD4-CCR7+CD45RA+ naive T cells. Here the CDR3 reads CSARPQYEQYF. The CDR3 bases are TGCAGTGCTAGACCCCAGTACGAGCAGTACTTC.